The present entry profiles one TCR beta chain with its context. The data were obtained in a study of blood T cell repertoires in COVID-19. Study background: The study drew acute and convalescent COVID-19 samples from the United States, Italy and Spain. The analysed material was cDNA or gDNA that came from T cells, B-cell-depleted T cells, or PBMCs.

Per the germline V gene, CDR1 is MGHRA and CDR2 is YSYEKL. CDR3 size: 14 residues. V was trimmed by 4 bases and J by 7 bases, leaving 13 bases between them. In the original processing: Reference gene primer amplification gave nucleated cell count estimates. Measured with immunoSEQ multiplex PCR; TCRdb has only the in-frame clones, and not every one. For V, J and clone size, that table is used; D and trimming come from the DNA. The sample carries about 55,000 clones, about nine tenths recorded once. The rearrangement uses TRBV4-1 and TRBJ1-4, with a possible D match to TRBD1 (6 bases). The receptor was derived from a man in his fifties or sixties with active COVID-19. Input material: peripheral blood. CDR3 region: CASSPQVGAEKLFF. The DNA of the CDR3 is TGCGCCAGCAGCCCCCAGGTGGGGGCTGAAAAACTGTTTTTT.